This T cell receptor (beta chain) came from a study of blood T cell repertoires in COVID-19. The overall study: PBMCs, B-cell-depleted T cells, or T cells provided the cDNA or gDNA that made up the material.

Germline V CDR1 and CDR2: LGHNA, YSLEER. The V and J ends lost 0 bases and 2 bases, in that order; junction bases with no gene match: 1. This CDR3 region has 15 residues. Measured with immunoSEQ multiplex PCR; TCRdb has only the in-frame clones, and not every one. This table has 250,000 or so clones, about nine tenths appearing once. Participants were aged 18 to 89 years from around 25 US areas. The clonotype originates from a woman in her thirties with acute COVID-19. The rearrangement joins TRBV4-3 to TRBJ2-1, with 7 bases fitting TRBD1. Input material: PBMCs or T cells enriched from blood (not recorded which). The CDR3 is CASSQETGPYNEQFF. DNA of the CDR3: TGCGCCAGCAGCCAAGAGACAGGGCCCTACAATGAGCAGTTCTTC.